Each of the 15 T cell receptor beta chains below was sequenced from the same sample in a study of cytomegalovirus exposure and HLA in healthy donors. PCR amplification relied on 60 Vbeta primers (plus 13 Jbeta primers). The method was immunoSEQ multiplex PCR; TCRdb's version includes in-frame clones alone and lacks a portion of them. The top ten hold 10% to 13% of the sample, which has around 200,000 clones, around 86% seen once. Sample: PBMCs. These TCRs come from a woman aged 45-60 years in good health and CMV-seropositive.

The rearrangement joins TRBV4-1 to TRBJ1-6; tentative D call: TRBD1 (5 bases). V dropped 0 bases and J dropped 1 base, with 13 bases sitting between them. Germline V gives CDR1 MGHRA, CDR2 YSYEKL. The CDR3 totals 18 residues. This CDR3 reads CASSQDTTGGSYNSPLHF. The CDR3 nucleotides read TGCGCCAGCAGCCAAGATACCACCGGGGGATCCTATAATTCACCCCTCCACTTT.

The CDR3, as DNA: TGCGCCAGCAACGAGGCAGGGGGAACCTATGGCTACACCTTC. Encoded protein: CASNEAGGTYGYTF. The chain combines TRBV5-1 with TRBJ1-2, with 7 bases that match TRBD1. This CDR3 comprises 14 residues. Per germline, CDR1 SGHRS and CDR2 YFSETQ. Trimming cost V 6 bases and J 4 bases; bases outside gene matches: 9.

The chain combines TRBV18 with TRBJ2-1; 7 bases are a match to TRBD1. CDR3 size: 15 residues. V lost 3 bases, J lost 4 bases, and 6 bases stayed unmatched. Germline V lookup: CDR1 KGHSH, CDR2 LQKENI. The DNA for the CDR3 is TGTGCCAGCTCACCGCCGGGACAGATGTACAATGAGCAGTTCTTC. Translated: CASSPPGQMYNEQFF.

The rearrangement joins TRBV5-8 to TRBJ1-6, with 7 bases lining up with TRBD1. CDR3 length: 19 amino acids. Germline V gene data show CDR1 as SGHTS and CDR2 as YDEGEE. Trimming at V came to 0 bases and at J to 5 bases, leaving 14 bases not matched to a gene. CDR3 DNA sequence: TGTGCCAGCAGCTTGGATCTACCCTTTTTGACAGGGAATAATTCACCCCTCCACTTT. It specifies CASSLDLPFLTGNNSPLHF. Full variable domain (remainder filled in from reference TRBV5-8 and TRBJ1-6): EAGVTQSPTHLIKTRGQQATLRCSPISGHTSVYWYQQALGLGLQFLLWYDEGEERNRGNFPPRFSGRQFPNYSSELNVNALELEDSALYLCASSLDLPFLTGNNSPLHFGNGTRLTVT.

The rearrangement uses TRBV4-1 and TRBJ2-2; 9 bases match TRBD1. Losses at the gene ends were 0 bases for V and 5 bases for J; bases not matched to a gene: 10. The CDR3 has 18 amino acids. Germline CDR1 reads MGHRA; CDR2 reads YSYEKL. The CDR3 coding sequence is TGCGCCAGCAGCCAAGACCGGCGGACAGGGGATGTTACCGGGGAGCTGTTTTTT. Amino acids: CASSQDRRTGDVTGELFF.

The chain is built from TRBV5-1 and TRBJ1-1; D is uncertain. The CDR3 is made up of 13 amino acids. V was trimmed by 0 bases and J by 3 bases, leaving 6 bases between them. Germline V gene data show CDR1 as SGHRS and CDR2 as YFSETQ. The CDR3: CASSLGSDTEAFF. The CDR3 region has the DNA TGCGCCAGCAGCTTGGGGTCGGACACTGAAGCTTTCTTT. Supplemented by reference TRBV5-1 and TRBJ1-1, the full variable domain reads KAGVTQTPRYLIKTRGQQVTLSCSPISGHRSVSWYQQTPGQGLQFLFEYFSETQRNKGNFPGRFSGRQFSNSRSEMNVSTLELGDSALYLCASSLGSDTEAFFGQGTRLTVV.

This sequence joins TRBV29-1 and TRBJ1-5, with D hard to call. CDR1 is SQVTM, CDR2 ANQGSEA, per germline. V shed 5 bases and J shed 0 bases, with 17 bases lying between them. CDR3 length: 16 amino acids. The CDR3 loop reads CSVLVNGENSNQPQHF. Here the CDR3 DNA reads TGCAGCGTTCTCGTTAATGGGGAGAATAGCAATCAGCCCCAGCATTTT.

This rearrangement joins TRBV5-1 to TRBJ1-1; 7 bases are a match to TRBD1. This CDR3 comprises 14 residues. V lost 6 bases to trimming and J lost 2 bases; unmatched junction nucleotides: 7. Germline V gives CDR1 SGHRS, CDR2 YFSETQ. The CDR3 reads CASTNQGGNTEAFF. The DNA of the CDR3 is TGCGCCAGCACTAACCAGGGGGGCAACACTGAAGCTTTCTTT. The full variable domain, rest sourced from reference TRBV5-1 and TRBJ1-1, is KAGVTQTPRYLIKTRGQQVTLSCSPISGHRSVSWYQQTPGQGLQFLFEYFSETQRNKGNFPGRFSGRQFSNSRSEMNVSTLELGDSALYLCASTNQGGNTEAFFGQGTRLTVV.

In DNA form, the CDR3 reads TGTGCCACCAGCCCAGAGATGGGCCAGTCCAATGAAAAACTGTTTTTT. This codes for CATSPEMGQSNEKLFF. The chain couples TRBV15 to TRBJ1-4; D call uncertain. The germline CDR1 and CDR2 sequences are LNHNV and YYDKDF (reference sequence). Trimming took off 5 bases at V and 5 bases at J, with 18 bases between the two ends. The CDR3 has 16 residues.

V gene TRBV6-5 combines with J gene TRBJ1-2; the D gene is possibly TRBD1 (5 bases). Trimming shortened V by 7 bases and J by 5 bases, and 17 bases separated the two germline ends. Germline CDR1 reads MNHEY; CDR2 reads SVGAGI. The CDR3 contains 14 residues. Here the CDR3 reads CASTSAREGYGYTF. CDR3 sequence (DNA): TGTGCCAGCACCTCGGCCAGGGAGGGGTATGGCTACACCTTC.

The genes are TRBV5-1 and TRBJ1-2, with 9 positions matching TRBD1. V was clipped by 4 bases and J by 7 bases; unmatched bases: 11. Germline CDR1 SGHRS, CDR2 YFSETQ. This CDR3 contains 15 residues. The CDR3 spells CASSPGGQGESGYTF. CDR3 in DNA: TGCGCCAGCAGCCCCGGGGGACAGGGAGAGAGTGGCTACACCTTC.

This chain joins TRBV5-1 and TRBJ2-5; 9 positions agree with TRBD1. The closer fit of TRBJ2-7 to the DNA end suggests the J call may be wrong. CDR3 length: 14 residues. Germline CDR1 and CDR2: SGHRS and YFSETQ. The CDR3 loop is CASSPTGGNYEQYF. The CDR3 DNA is TGCGCCAGCAGCCCGACAGGGGGTAACTACGAGCAGTACTTC.

This chain links TRBV4-1 with TRBJ2-1, with D perhaps TRBD2 (5 bases). V was trimmed by 0 bases and J by 0 bases, leaving 6 bases between them. CDR1 MGHRA and CDR2 YSYEKL come from the germline V gene. The CDR3 loop spans 15 amino acids. CDR3 sequence reads: CASSQDGSSYNEQFF. CDR3 bases: TGCGCCAGCAGCCAAGATGGGAGCTCCTACAATGAGCAGTTCTTC.

The chain joins TRBV13 to TRBJ2-5; 8 bases match TRBD1. V dropped 4 bases and J dropped 3; count of bases not matched to a gene: 10. CDR1 and CDR2 (germline): PRHDT, FYEKMQ (reference sequence). CDR3 length: 16 amino acids. The CDR3 loop reads CASSSLGAGGEETQYF. The CDR3 DNA is TGTGCCAGCAGCTCCCTCGGGGCAGGGGGCGAAGAGACCCAGTACTTC.

This rearrangement joins TRBV7-2 to TRBJ1-1; 7 nucleotides line up with TRBD1. This CDR3 contains 15 residues. V shed 7 bases, J shed 0 bases, and the junction held 8 bases outside the gene matches. The germline V gene has CDR1 SGHTA and CDR2 FQGNSA. The CDR3 protein is CASKRQGVMNTEAFF. CDR3 DNA sequence: TGTGCCAGCAAACGACAGGGCGTGATGAACACTGAAGCTTTCTTT.